This TCR beta chain came from a study of shared clonotypes between healthy human individuals (dated by TCRdb to the early 2020s). In terms of the full investigation: A few men and a couple of women, aged 18 to 49 years, made up the cohort. Per donor, three plates each were used for CD4 naive and CD4 memory, two for CD8 naive, and one for CD8 memory. To estimate repertoire size and how much clonotype sharing occurs between individuals, the study deeply sequenced the blood TCR repertoires of about five healthy adults. Libraries were prepared and TCR repertoires were sequenced by different laboratories using diverse techniques, in order to increase sequencing depth and limit assay-specific biases. Between about 0.85 and 9.5 billion PBMCs per donor were obtained by leukapheresis.

Healthy HIV-negative adults with no recently reported acute infections or vaccinations were included as donors. Every donor was a Caucasian adult living in Nashville, Tennessee, USA. CD4+ T cells were enriched by magnetic negative selection; naive cells were then positively selected on CD45RA, and the negative fraction formed the memory subset. Blood was collected by leukapheresis, and PBMCs were isolated by Ficoll-Histopaque density gradient centrifugation and then cryopreserved in liquid nitrogen vapor phase. Analytical flow cytometry was used to check the purity and quantity of each magnetically sorted T cell population. Genomic DNA was isolated from every sorted fraction and measured by UV absorbance on a Nanodrop 2000c. Concerning this clone: No antigen is known for it. It has no much larger one-base neighbor in the sample; base qualities were not kept.

Using the deep immunoSEQ assay, TCR CDR3 regions were amplified from genomic DNA by multiplex PCR. Genomic DNA extracted from each cell subset was distributed evenly over all wells of several immunoSEQ 96-well plates, and each plate served as one replicate. For sorted subsets, each replicate PCR was loaded with around 200 ng genomic DNA, equivalent to 30,000 or so T cell genomes. Purified libraries were quantified with a Qubit 3.0 fluorometer, sized on a Bioanalyzer 2100, and re-quantified with the KAPA Library Quantification kit. Each immunoSEQ 96-well plate was sequenced on its own single-read 150-cycle Illumina NextSeq 550 flow cell. The paper's processing steps were these. The immunoSEQ output contained only junctional sequences without quality scores, so filtering could not match that applied to full-length reads. Sequences were annotated with PyIR, a Python wrapper for IgBLAST v1.9, and V/J genes and CDR3 were assigned using IMGT germline references. Reads with weak V/J assignments (E-value above 1e-6), missing CDR3, stop codons, out-of-frame junctions, or ambiguous translated residues were removed. V3J clonotypes were defined as sequences sharing the same inferred V gene, J gene, and CDR3 amino acid sequence. To compute the percentage overlap between repertoires, the number of shared unique clonotypes was divided by the size of the smaller repertoire. Richness of each repertoire was evaluated using RTK rarefaction, the Chao1 estimator, and Recon v2.1 estimates of unobserved clonotypes. Generation probabilities for all TCRbeta clonotypes obtained by the gDNA method from a handful of donors were computed using OLGA. In its TCRdb copy, this immuneACCESS table keeps in-frame sequences only and misses some clones. Where compared with another copy, unresolved V genes explain less than half of these, and the others have no known cause. That table is the source of V, J and clone size, and D and trimming were worked out from the DNA. The sample profile shows a few hundred thousand clones; almost 97% of them were found once. Together, the top ten hold approximately 0.057% of the sample.

The research as a whole found: Incomplete sequencing was indicated by rarefaction of sorted-subset datasets, despite the large sequencing depth. Estimated clonotype richness was generally larger for naive than for memory subsets. Because the study included a small number of donors, the genetic and exposure-history diversity represented was limited. Sampling was restricted to blood, and TCR repertoires in tissue are likely to differ from TCR repertoires in blood. Clonotypes shared by all four sorted-subset donors showed higher generation probabilities than non-shared clonotypes. About 5% of naive CD4, roughly 3.5% of naive CD8, approximately 2% of memory CD4, and around 0.4% of memory CD8 clonotypes were shared across several donors. Based on pairwise subsampling, the degree of clonotype sharing among donors was expected to be affected by sequencing depth.

The source material was naive CD4+ T cells sorted from blood. The sample's cell subset or site label, decoded: CD45RA+ positively selected. This receptor was identified in a woman between 25 and 40 years old in good health.

The CDR3 region reads CASSPRWLGNQPQHF. The DNA sequence follows: TGCGCCAGCAGCCCACGCTGGTTGGGCAATCAGCCCCAGCATTTT. The chain is assembled from TRBV4-1 and TRBJ1-5, with the D gene call left open. Trimming takes 4 bases from V and 2 bases from J, and the germline ends sit 12 bases apart. Including cysteine and phenylalanine, the CDR3 has 15 amino acids. Only the CDR3 DNA is retained, 45 bases long and in frame from the first base. CDR1 is given as MGHRA and CDR2 as YSYEKL, both from the germline V gene.